Listed here are 17 T cell receptor beta chains from one sample, sequenced in a study of CD8 T cells in Susac syndrome. About 0.45 to 1 ug RNA was reverse transcribed with random hexamers. TCRdb re-derived calls from the immunoSEQ multiplex PCR reads in MiXCR, one entry per CDR3 protein. The table records 75,000 to 95,000 distinct CDR3 sequences, roughly 96% of them present only once. Sequencing was performed on CD8+ T cells from PBMCs. The origin of the receptors is a human donor with Susac syndrome.

The chain couples TRBV5-6 to TRBJ1-2, with D perhaps matching TRBD1 (6 bases). CDR1 SGHDT and CDR2 YYEEEE come from the germline V gene. This CDR3 has 13 residues. V lost 3 bases to trimming and J lost 0 bases, with 6 bases between them. This CDR3 is CASSWTANYGYTF. The CDR3 coding sequence is TGTGCCAGCAGCTGGACAGCTAACTATGGCTACACCTTC.

This sequence joins TRBV18 and TRBJ2-7; TRBD1 is a possible D gene (6 bases). The CDR3 is 15 amino acids. Trimming removed 3 bases at V and 2 bases at J, with 14 bases between. Per germline, CDR1 KGHSH and CDR2 LQKENI. CDR3 region: CASSPSGTSTYEQYF. The CDR3 DNA sequence: TGTGCCAGCTCACCTTCAGGGACAAGTACCTACGAGCAGTACTTC.

The chain has TRBV5-4 and TRBJ2-4, with TRBD1 as a possible D gene (7 bases). CDR1 SGHNT and CDR2 YYREEE come from the germline V gene (reference sequence). This CDR3 comprises 16 residues. V lost 4 bases and J lost 3, with 17 bases in between. The DNA for the CDR3 is TGTGCCAGCAGCCTGGAGGGGGCGGGCGACAAAAACATTCAGTACTTC. It is translated as CASSLEGAGDKNIQYF.

This chain links TRBV30 with TRBJ1-1; 7 bases are shared with TRBD1. From germline, CDR1 is GTSNPN and CDR2 SVGIG (reference sequence). Losses at the gene ends were 2 bases for V and 7 bases for J; bases not matched to a gene: 10. CDR3 size: 14 residues. The CDR3 DNA reads TGTGCCTGGAGTTCGGGACAGCGGGGAGGTGAAGCTTTCTTT. It yields the protein CAWSSGQRGGEAFF. The complete variable domain, with remaining parts taken from reference TRBV30 and TRBJ1-1, reads SQTIHQWPATLVQPVGSPLSLECTVEGTSNPNLYWYRQAAGRGLQLLFYSVGIGQISSEVPQNLSASRPQDRQFILSSKKLLLSDSGFYLCAWSSGQRGGEAFFGQGTRLTVV.

The table lists this clonotype with a count of one. The CDR3, as DNA: TGTGCCAGCAGTTTAGACCGGACTGAAGCTTTCTTT. Translation: CASSLDRTEAFF. The rearrangement joins TRBV12-3 or TRBV12-4 to TRBJ1-1; no firm D call. Trimming pared 1 base from V and 5 bases from J, leaving 5 bases between. The CDR3 is made up of 12 amino acids.

The chain is built from TRBV7-2 and TRBJ2-4, with unresolved D. Deletions cut 5 bases from V and 6 bases from J, with 14 bases between. Germline V gene lookup returns CDR1 SGHTA and CDR2 FQGNSA. CDR3 size: 14 residues. The CDR3 bases are TGTGCCAGCAGCGCGCAGTCCCAAGGAAACATTCAGTACTTC. Its translation: CASSAQSQGNIQYF.

This chain joins TRBV20-1 and TRBJ2-1; weak D call: TRBD2 (5 bases). Germline loops: CDR1 DFQATT, CDR2 SNEGSKA (reference sequence). Trimming stripped 1 base from V and 9 bases from J, with 19 bases between. The CDR3 extends over 15 amino acids. This chain's CDR3 is CSARVRLAALGEQFF. DNA for the CDR3: TGCAGTGCTAGAGTAAGGCTAGCAGCCTTAGGTGAGCAGTTCTTC.

The chain couples TRBV30 to TRBJ1-3; D possibly corresponds to TRBD1 (5 bases). Germline-derived CDR1 and CDR2 are GTSNPN and SVGIG (reference sequence). V was clipped by 2 bases and J by 2 bases, with 28 bases between them. The CDR3 covers 20 residues. The CDR3 loop is CAWSLLGPQEGLMPGNTIYF. For the CDR3, the DNA is TGTGCCTGGAGTCTCCTGGGTCCCCAGGAGGGGTTGATGCCTGGAAACACCATATATTTT.

V and J are TRBV27 and TRBJ2-3, with 8 nucleotides matching TRBD1. Losses at the gene ends were 5 bases for V and 4 bases for J; bases not matched to a gene: 8. Germline CDR1 is MNHEY and CDR2 is SMNVEV (reference sequence). The CDR3 runs 15 residues. DNA of the CDR3: TGTGCCAGCAGTCTAGGGACAGGCTACCCAGATACGCAGTATTTT. Translating it yields CASSLGTGYPDTQYF.

This clonotype has just a few counts. V is TRBV5-1 and J is TRBJ2-1, with D perhaps TRBD2 (6 bases). The CDR3 is 14 residues long. The V end lost 4 bases, the J end lost 9 bases, and 17 bases lay between the germline ends. Germline V gene data show CDR1 as SGHRS and CDR2 as YFSETQ. The CDR3 coding sequence is TGCGCCAGCAGCCCGGGTGGCGGGGAAGGTGAGCAGTTCTTC. Encoded protein: CASSPGGGEGEQFF.

J is TRBJ2-1 and V is TRBV3-1; D not resolved. The V and J ends lost 1 base and 9 bases respectively, with 7 bases between them. Germline CDR1 LGHDT, CDR2 YNNKEL (reference sequence). The CDR3 sequence is 12 residues long. CDR3 sequence (DNA): TGTGCCAGCAGCCAAGGGGTGGCTGAGCAGTTCTTC. It encodes CASSQGVAEQFF.

The chain uses TRBV19 and TRBJ1-5; no clear D gene. The CDR3 runs 14 residues. Trimming removed 6 bases from V and 0 bases from J, with 9 bases in between. CDR1 and CDR2 from the germline V gene are LNHDA and SQIVND (reference sequence). This CDR3 reads CASSPPDSNQPQHF. CDR3 DNA sequence: TGTGCCAGTAGCCCACCCGATAGCAATCAGCCCCAGCATTTT.

The CDR3 loop reads CASSRGTAHSNQPQHF. CDR3 in DNA: TGTGCCAGCAGCCGGGGGACAGCTCATAGCAATCAGCCCCAGCATTTT. This sequence joins TRBV3-1 and TRBJ1-5; 7 positions match TRBD1. Germline assignment: CDR1 LGHDT and CDR2 YNNKEL (reference sequence). V gave up 4 bases and J gave up 0 bases; unmatched junction bases: 6. The CDR3 covers 16 residues.

V is TRBV4-1 and J is TRBJ2-1; 9 bases line up with TRBD2. Unmatched junction bases numbered 3, after V lost 0 bases and J lost 9 bases. Germline V gene lookup returns CDR1 MGHRA and CDR2 YSYEKL. This CDR3 has 14 amino acids. The CDR3: CASSQDGTSREQFF. CDR3 nucleotides: TGCGCCAGCAGCCAAGATGGGACTAGCCGTGAGCAGTTCTTC.

This clonotype has just a few counts. This chain links TRBV4-3 with TRBJ2-2; D is perhaps TRBD1 (6 bases). CDR1 is LGHNA and CDR2 is YSLEER in the germline V gene. The CDR3 consists of 17 residues. Trimming removed 2 bases from V and 0 bases from J, with 13 bases in between. This chain's CDR3 is CASSQRTVPANTGELFF. CDR3 bases: TGCGCCAGCAGCCAACGGACAGTCCCTGCGAACACCGGGGAGCTGTTTTTT.

The J gene is TRBJ1-6, the V gene TRBV9, with 7 bases that match TRBD1. The CDR3 runs 15 residues. J lost 8 bases, V lost 1 base, and 6 bases had no gene match. Germline loops: CDR1 SGDLS, CDR2 YYNGEE. Here the CDR3 DNA reads TGTGCCAGCAGCGTAAGACAGGGCAGCGATTCACCCCTCCACTTT. Protein product: CASSVRQGSDSPLHF.

The rearrangement joins TRBV19 to TRBJ2-5; D is perhaps TRBD1 (6 bases). Per the germline V gene, CDR1 is LNHDA and CDR2 is SQIVND (reference sequence). The CDR3 has 13 amino acids. Trimming left V 9 bases short and J 2 bases short, with 13 bases between. CDR3 protein: CASRDMAQETQYF. CDR3 coding DNA: TGTGCCAGCCGGGACATGGCTCAAGAGACCCAGTACTTC.